Below, 21 T cell receptor beta chains from the same sample are listed, as sequenced in a study of T-cell memory formation after mild COVID-19. TCRdb processed the 5' RACE reads anew with MiXCR; each CDR3 protein has one entry. The sample has 380,000 or so distinct CDR3 sequences, roughly an eighth seen once; the top ten hold around a fifth. The sample was PBMCs or a T cell subset sorted from them (not recorded which). These receptors all stem from a man younger than 35 who had mild COVID-19 (a few samples of this study predate the infection). Cell type and time point are not known.

The chain is built from TRBV6-5 and TRBJ2-7; D ambiguous. The V gene's germline CDR1 is MNHEY and CDR2 SVGAGI. This CDR3 contains 15 residues. The V end lost 0 bases, the J end lost 3 bases, and 12 bases lay between the germline ends. This CDR3 reads CASSYSIHESYEQYF. The DNA for the CDR3 is TGTGCCAGCAGTTACTCGATTCACGAAAGCTACGAGCAGTACTTC.

This clonotype has just a few counts. The CDR3 DNA sequence: TGCAGCGTTCTTCCGGTGGACAGGGGACGGTACGAGCAGTACTTC. It translates to CSVLPVDRGRYEQYF. J is TRBJ2-7 and V is TRBV29-1; the match to TRBD1 covers 9 bases. Trimming took 5 bases from V and 4 from J; bases not matched to a gene: 12. The V gene's germline CDR1 is SQVTM and CDR2 ANQGSEA. The CDR3 totals 15 residues.

This clonotype has only a few counts. The V gene is TRBV6-2 or TRBV6-3, the J gene TRBJ2-5; D not certain. Trimming stripped 6 bases from V and 1 base from J, with 12 bases between. CDR1 is MNHEY and CDR2 is SVGEGT in the germline V gene. CDR3 length: 14 amino acids. CDR3 in DNA: TGTGCCAGCAGCCCCGGACGCCTCCAAGAGACCCAGTACTTC. Translation: CASSPGRLQETQYF.

J is TRBJ2-5 and V is TRBV4-1; TRBD1 aligns across 7 bases. The CDR3 totals 16 residues. Germline V gene sequence: CDR1 MGHRA, CDR2 YSYEKL. J gave up 2 bases and V 1 base, and 7 bases lay outside the gene matches. The CDR3 DNA sequence: TGCGCCAGCAGCCAAGGACACGGGACAGAACAAGAGACCCAGTACTTC. It specifies CASSQGHGTEQETQYF.

The table lists this clonotype with a few counts. V is TRBV2 and J is TRBJ2-7; D call uncertain. The CDR3 is made up of 12 amino acids. The V end lost 2 bases, the J end lost 6 bases, and 8 bases lay between the germline ends. Germline-derived CDR1 and CDR2 are SNHLY and FYNNEI. The CDR3 nucleotides read TGTGCCAGCAGTGAATGGGGTGGCGAGCAGTACGTC. The encoded protein is CASSEWGGEQYV.

In this sample, this clonotype turned up a few times. V and J are TRBV6-6 and TRBJ1-3; D is perhaps TRBD1 (6 bases). The V end lost 5 bases, the J end lost 7 bases, and 9 bases lay between the germline ends. CDR1 is MNHNY and CDR2 is SVGAGI in the germline V gene (reference sequence). This CDR3 contains 12 residues. The CDR3 here is CASSKGGNTIYF. The DNA for the CDR3 is TGTGCCAGCAGTAAGGGGGGGAACACCATATATTTT.

This clonotype came up a few times. The CDR3 DNA reads as TGCAGTGCCGATCAACAGGGAGAACCAAATCAGCCCCAGCATTTT. Translating it yields CSADQQGEPNQPQHF. V is TRBV20-1 and J is TRBJ1-5; a weak D match, TRBD1 (6 bases). Trimming pared 6 bases from V and 4 bases from J, leaving 19 bases between. This CDR3 comprises 15 residues. The V gene's germline CDR1 is DFQATT and CDR2 SNEGSKA (reference sequence).

This clonotype occurred a few times. This chain links TRBV7-9 with TRBJ2-1; D is tentatively TRBD1 or TRBD2 (5 bases each). This CDR3 spans 14 amino acids. Germline loops: CDR1 SEHNR, CDR2 FQNEAQ (reference sequence). V gave up 4 bases and J gave up 7 bases, with 14 bases separating them. CDR3 DNA sequence: TGTGCCAGCAGCTCCGCCCCGGGGCGTAATGAGCAGTTCTTC. Its translation: CASSSAPGRNEQFF.

V usage is TRBV7-9 and J usage is TRBJ1-5; 8 nucleotides line up with TRBD1. V was pared by 4 bases and J by 7 bases, with 6 bases of the junction left unmatched. Germline values: CDR1 SEHNR, CDR2 FQNEAQ (reference sequence). The CDR3 totals 14 residues. The CDR3 loop is CASSSGQGRQPQHF. The CDR3 DNA is TGTGCCAGCAGCTCCGGACAGGGAAGACAGCCCCAGCATTTT.

This clonotype appeared a few times. The V call is TRBV14, the J call TRBJ2-5; D perhaps matches TRBD1 (5 bases). The V end lost 4 bases, the J end lost 2 bases, and 11 bases lay between the germline ends. There are 14 residues in the CDR3. Germline-derived CDR1 and CDR2 are SGHDN and FVKESK. The CDR3 spells CASSRLGAQETQYF. CDR3 coding DNA: TGTGCCAGCAGCCGCCTAGGGGCACAAGAGACCCAGTACTTC.

The gene calls are TRBV20-1 and TRBJ1-6; weak D call: TRBD1 (5 bases). The CDR3 is made up of 13 amino acids. Germline CDR1 and CDR2: DFQATT and SNEGSKA (reference sequence). V was pared by 6 bases and J by 7 bases, with 13 bases between. Here the CDR3 DNA reads TGCAGTGCCTACCGGGACGGAAATTCACCCCTCCACTTT. Protein product: CSAYRDGNSPLHF.

The J gene is TRBJ1-3, the V gene TRBV27; D possibly corresponds to TRBD1 (6 bases). The ends were cut back, 5 bases at V and 3 bases at J, with 14 bases in the middle. The V gene's germline CDR1 is MNHEY and CDR2 SMNVEV (reference sequence). CDR3 length: 15 residues. DNA of the CDR3: TGTGCCAGCAGTCCCTGGGGGCAGGATGGAAACACCATATATTTT. Protein: CASSPWGQDGNTIYF.

This clonotype was counted between two and nine times. The CDR3 spells CASWTHRGNTDTQYF. The CDR3 region has the DNA TGTGCCAGCTGGACCCATCGGGGAAACACAGATACGCAGTATTTT. This chain links TRBV7-9 with TRBJ2-3; possibly TRBD2 for D (5 bases). The CDR3 totals 15 residues. Germline V lookup: CDR1 SEHNR, CDR2 FQNEAQ (reference sequence). V lost 8 bases, J lost 2 bases, and 17 bases lay in between. Full variable domain (rest looked up from reference TRBV7-9 and TRBJ2-3): DTGVSQNPRHKITKRGQNVTFRCDPISEHNRLYWYRQTLGQGPEFLTYFQNEAQLEKSRLLSDRFSAERPKGSFSTLEIQRTEQGDSAMYLCASWTHRGNTDTQYFGPGTRLTVL.

The V call is TRBV2, the J call TRBJ1-1, with 7 bases fitting TRBD1. Germline V gene data show CDR1 as SNHLY and CDR2 as FYNNEI. The V gene end was trimmed by 9 bases and the J gene end by 0 bases; junction bases not matched to a gene: 4. The CDR3 contains 13 residues. In DNA form, the CDR3 reads TGTGCCAGTGACACAGGGGTGAACACTGAAGCTTTCTTT. It codes for CASDTGVNTEAFF.

This rearrangement joins TRBV12-3 or TRBV12-4 to TRBJ2-3; D is unclear. The CDR3 spans 14 residues. Trimming took 2 bases from V and 2 from J, leaving 8 bases between them. Here the CDR3 DNA reads TGTGCCAGCAGTTTAAGATCCCACACAGATACGCAGTATTTT. Protein product: CASSLRSHTDTQYF.

This clonotype was seen more than once but under ten times. The V call is TRBV2, the J call TRBJ2-3, with a possible D match to TRBD2 (5 bases). V was shortened by 2 bases and J by 5 bases, with 11 bases between the two germline ends. The germline V gene encodes CDR1 SNHLY and CDR2 FYNNEI. The CDR3 extends over 14 amino acids. The CDR3 sequence: CASSETSRLDTQYF. In nucleotides, the CDR3 is TGTGCCAGCAGTGAAACTAGTAGGCTAGATACGCAGTATTTT.

This clonotype was recorded many times. The rearrangement links TRBV5-1 to TRBJ2-2; D uncertain. The CDR3 runs to 14 residues. The V and J ends lost 4 bases and 7 bases respectively, with 14 bases between them. The germline V gene has CDR1 SGHRS and CDR2 YFSETQ. The CDR3 nucleotides read TGCGCCAGCAGCGGAGCGTTGGTGGACGGGGAGCTGTTTTTT. This gives the protein CASSGALVDGELFF.

The rearrangement uses TRBV2 and TRBJ2-5; 11 bases map to TRBD2. The V and J ends lost 4 bases and 5 bases, in that order; junction bases with no gene match: 3. The CDR3 contains 14 residues. CDR1 is SNHLY, CDR2 FYNNEI, per germline. CDR3 in amino acids: CASSASGGRETQYF. The DNA for the CDR3 is TGTGCCAGCAGTGCTAGCGGGGGGCGGGAGACCCAGTACTTC.

The V and J genes are TRBV4-2 and TRBJ2-7; D tentatively reads TRBD1 or TRBD2 (5 bases each). The germline gives CDR1 LGHNA, CDR2 YNFKEQ. The CDR3 is 18 amino acids. The V gene lost 0 bases and the J gene lost 3 bases, with 21 bases spanning the gap. The CDR3 sequence: CASSQEGISVGGFYEQYF. The CDR3 region has the DNA TGTGCCAGCAGCCAAGAGGGGATTAGCGTTGGGGGATTCTACGAGCAGTACTTC.

This clonotype has just a few counts. This chain uses TRBV5-1 with TRBJ1-1, with D maybe TRBD1 (5 bases). The length of the CDR3 is 15 residues. Germline V gene sequence: CDR1 SGHRS, CDR2 YFSETQ. Deletions cut 1 base from V and 1 base from J, with 11 bases between. CDR3 in amino acids: CASSLNRLWNTEAFF. The CDR3 DNA reads TGCGCCAGCAGCTTGAACAGGTTATGGAACACTGAAGCTTTCTTT. The entire variable domain, with the rest obtained from reference TRBV5-1 and TRBJ1-1, is as follows: KAGVTQTPRYLIKTRGQQVTLSCSPISGHRSVSWYQQTPGQGLQFLFEYFSETQRNKGNFPGRFSGRQFSNSRSEMNVSTLELGDSALYLCASSLNRLWNTEAFFGQGTRLTVV.

This clonotype was seen more than once but under ten times. The rearrangement joins TRBV7-9 to TRBJ2-5; TRBD1 matches 8 bases. This CDR3 region has 15 residues. Germline CDR1 and CDR2: SEHNR and FQNEAQ (reference sequence). Trimming took 5 bases from V and 2 from J; bases not matched to a gene: 7. CDR3 bases: TGTGCCAGCAGCCTACGGGACAGGCGACAAGAGACCCAGTACTTC. Its protein is CASSLRDRRQETQYF.